Listed here are 5 T cell receptor beta chains from one sample, sequenced in a study of blood T cell repertoires in COVID-19. The table came from immunoSEQ multiplex PCR; TCRdb's copy has only in-frame clones and leaves some out. This table holds some 460,000 clones, around 89% found once. The sample was peripheral blood. The origin of the receptors is a woman aged 25-40 years with acute or convalescent COVID-19.

This clone was recorded a few times. The chain links TRBV3-1 (or the pseudogene TRBV3-2) to TRBJ1-6; 9 bases are a match to TRBD1. The CDR3 contains 14 residues. In germline, CDR1 is LGHDT, CDR2 YNNKEL (reference sequence). Unmatched junction bases numbered 4, after V lost 3 bases and J lost 10 bases. The CDR3: CASSQGQGVSPLHF. In DNA form, the CDR3 reads TGTGCCAGCAGCCAGGGACAGGGCGTCTCACCCCTCCACTTT.

This sequence joins TRBV18 and TRBJ1-1; D remains unclear. Trimming cost V 0 bases and J 1 base, with 18 bases left between them. The CDR3 is made up of 18 amino acids. Germline-derived CDR1 and CDR2 are KGHSH and LQKENI. The DNA for the CDR3 is TGTGCCAGCTCACCACCAGTCATGACCGGGAGGAGGAACACTGAAGCTTTCTTT. Translated, it gives CASSPPVMTGRRNTEAFF.

This clone was seen once. The rearrangement uses TRBV15 and TRBJ1-1; a possible D gene is TRBD1 (5 bases). The CDR3 loop spans 13 amino acids. In germline, CDR1 is LNHNV, CDR2 YYDKDF (reference sequence). V was cut by 0 bases and J by 4 bases, with 6 bases left in between. CDR3 amino acids: CATSREGATEAFF. In nucleotides, the CDR3 is TGTGCCACCAGCAGAGAAGGGGCCACTGAAGCTTTCTTT.

The chain carries TRBV6-5 and TRBJ2-6; D is undetermined. The CDR3 contains 15 residues. The V end was cut by 10 bases, the J end by 0 bases, with 13 bases between. CDR1 and CDR2 (germline): MNHEY, SVGAGI. The CDR3 DNA follows: TGTGCCACCCGAGTTCTCCGCTCTGGGGCCAACGTCCTGACTTTC. It is translated as CATRVLRSGANVLTF.

This rearrangement joins TRBV19 to TRBJ1-2, with 10 nucleotides matching TRBD1. CDR1 and CDR2 from the germline V gene are LNHDA and SQIVND (reference sequence). The CDR3 spans 14 residues. The trim removed 6 bases at V and 4 bases at J, leaving 5 bases unmatched. CDR3 DNA: TGTGCCAGTAGCGCCGGGACAGGGGCCTATGGCTACACCTTC. As protein: CASSAGTGAYGYTF. Supplemented by reference TRBV19 and TRBJ1-2, the full variable domain reads DGGITQSPKYLFRKEGQNVTLSCEQNLNHDAMYWYRQDPGQGLRLIYYSQIVNDFQKGDIAEGYSVSREKKESFPLTVTSAQKNPTAFYLCASSAGTGAYGYTFGSGTRLTVV.